These 2 T cell receptor beta chains share one sample of origin, sequenced in a study of blood T cell repertoires in COVID-19. Method: immunoSEQ multiplex PCR; TCRdb's copy keeps in-frame clones and lacks some. Here the sample spans roughly 120,000 clones, roughly nine tenths being singletons. Material: peripheral blood. Every receptor here comes from an older man with active or convalescent COVID-19.

This clone was counted only a few times. The chain has TRBV7-9 and TRBJ2-5, with D tentatively TRBD1 (6 bases). V was cut by 5 bases and J by 3 bases, with 10 bases left in between. The CDR3 is made up of 13 amino acids. Germline-derived CDR1 and CDR2 are SEHNR and FQNEAQ (reference sequence). The CDR3 region is CASSAQGKETQYF. The CDR3 DNA is TGTGCCAGCAGCGCACAGGGTAAAGAGACCCAGTACTTC.

The CDR3 bases are TGTGCCAGCAGCGACTACAGGGGGCTTCGGACTGGGGCCAACGTCCTGACTTTC. The encoded protein is CASSDYRGLRTGANVLTF. V gene TRBV9 combines with J gene TRBJ2-6; 9 bases align to TRBD1. This CDR3 region has 18 residues. Germline V CDR1 and CDR2: SGDLS, YYNGEE. After removal of 3 bases from V and 2 bases from J, the junction contained 9 bases not matched to a gene.